These 17 T cell receptor beta chains were all obtained from the same sample, sequenced in a study of shared clonotypes between healthy human individuals. TCRdb's copy holds only in-frame clones and misses some; the assay was immunoSEQ multiplex PCR. Among nearly 2 million clones listed, 85% to 95% were seen once. In the naive CD8 group, cells lacked CD45RO and were positively selected for CCR7, so terminally differentiated effector memory CD45RA+ cells were left out. The specimen sequenced was naive CD8+ T cells sorted from blood. These receptors were obtained from a young man in good health.

Remarks on this clone: This specimen includes other DNA sequences encoding the same CDR3. This chain uses TRBV6-6 with TRBJ2-1, with 7 bases identical to TRBD2. The CDR3 sequence is 12 residues long. The germline V gene has CDR1 MNHNY and CDR2 SVGAGI (reference sequence). Trimming cost V 1 base and J 10 bases; bases outside gene matches: 1. The CDR3 is CASSYLGLEQFF. The CDR3 DNA follows: TGTGCCAGCAGTTACTTGGGACTAGAGCAGTTCTTC.

The sample holds one count of this clone. The rearrangement links TRBV5-6 to TRBJ2-7; maybe TRBD1 (5 bases). The V gene's germline CDR1 is SGHDT and CDR2 YYEEEE. The CDR3 has 15 residues. Trimming shortened V by 4 bases and J by 4 bases, and 18 bases separated the two germline ends. Written as DNA, the CDR3 is TGTGCCAGCAGCCCGGAAGGGGCAGGGCCTTACGAGCAGTACTTC. The encoded protein is CASSPEGAGPYEQYF.

The gene calls are TRBV5-6 and TRBJ2-5; 8 bases line up with TRBD1. The CDR3 has 14 amino acids. Germline values: CDR1 SGHDT, CDR2 YYEEEE. J was trimmed by 5 bases and V by 0 bases; bases with no gene match: 3. For the CDR3, the DNA is TGTGCCAGCAGCTTGGGGACAGGGACGGAGACCCAGTACTTC. This translates into CASSLGTGTETQYF.

The chain links TRBV2 to TRBJ2-1; D ambiguous. The CDR3 is 16 amino acids. Looked up from germline, CDR1 is SNHLY and CDR2 is FYNNEI. The V and J ends lost 0 bases and 0 bases respectively, with 9 bases between them. CDR3 protein: CASSEADGDSYNEQFF. The CDR3 DNA reads TGTGCCAGCAGTGAAGCGGACGGCGACTCCTACAATGAGCAGTTCTTC.

J is TRBJ2-7 and V is TRBV28; 10 bases align to TRBD1. Per germline, CDR1 MDHEN and CDR2 SYDVKM. V lost 4 bases, J lost 2 bases, and 8 bases stayed unmatched. This CDR3 contains 16 residues. The CDR3 sequence: CASSSFRDRGTYEQYF. CDR3 bases: TGTGCCAGCAGTTCCTTCCGGGACAGGGGCACCTACGAGCAGTACTTC.

On this clone itself: At the DNA level, this CDR3 is encoded by other sequences in the same sample as well. V gene TRBV27 combines with J gene TRBJ2-7; D may be TRBD1 (5 bases). V lost 4 bases to trimming and J lost 2 bases, with 9 bases between them. CDR1 and CDR2 from the germline V gene are MNHEY and SMNVEV (reference sequence). There are 13 residues in the CDR3. The CDR3 DNA reads as TGTGCCAGCAGTTCCCAGGGCCCCTACGAGCAGTACTTC. Translation: CASSSQGPYEQYF.

The V and J genes are TRBV4-3 and TRBJ1-4; TRBD1 is a possible D gene (5 bases). This CDR3 has 15 amino acids. The germline CDR1 and CDR2 sequences are LGHNA and YSLEER. V was shortened by 1 base and J by 4 bases, with 10 bases between the two germline ends. CDR3 sequence reads: CASSQVQGNNEKLFF. In DNA, the CDR3 is TGCGCCAGCAGCCAAGTCCAGGGTAATAATGAAAAACTGTTTTTT.

Remarks on this clone: Other DNA sequences in this specimen translate into the identical CDR3. V is TRBV19 and J is TRBJ2-2; D uncertain. This CDR3 is 13 amino acids long. CDR1 and CDR2 from the germline V gene are LNHDA and SQIVND (reference sequence). V was cut by 1 base and J by 4 bases, with 4 bases left in between. The CDR3 sequence is CASSIVGTGELFF. As DNA, the CDR3 is TGTGCCAGTAGTATAGTGGGCACCGGGGAGCTGTTTTTT.

To note about this clone: This same CDR3 is encoded by further DNA sequences in the sample. The genes are TRBV7-9 and TRBJ1-1; D not resolved. The CDR3 contains 12 residues. Trimming left V 1 base short and J 5 bases short, with 5 bases between. CDR1 and CDR2 (germline): SEHNR, FQNEAQ (reference sequence). This CDR3 is CASSLVLTEAFF. CDR3 DNA sequence: TGTGCCAGCAGCTTAGTTTTGACTGAAGCTTTCTTT.

This chain connects TRBV11-2 to TRBJ2-7; the match to TRBD1 covers 12 bases. The ends lost 5 bases at V and 3 bases at J; junction bases unmatched: 5. Looked up from germline, CDR1 is SGHAT and CDR2 is FQNNGV. The CDR3 sequence is 15 residues long. CDR3 protein: CASSIGTGGGYEQYF. DNA for the CDR3: TGTGCCAGCAGCATAGGGACAGGGGGCGGCTACGAGCAGTACTTC.

V is TRBV5-1 and J is TRBJ2-7, with D perhaps matching TRBD1 (5 bases). The ends were cut back, 0 bases at V and 5 bases at J, with 12 bases in the middle. CDR1 SGHRS and CDR2 YFSETQ come from the germline V gene. The CDR3 contains 14 residues. The CDR3 sequence is CASSLAGRAHEQYF. The CDR3 nucleotides are TGCGCCAGCAGCTTGGCCGGCAGGGCCCACGAGCAGTACTTC.

The gene calls are TRBV7-9 and TRBJ2-1, with no clear D. V was trimmed by 4 bases and J by 0 bases, leaving 7 bases between them. This CDR3 is 14 amino acids long. The germline gives CDR1 SEHNR, CDR2 FQNEAQ (reference sequence). The CDR3 DNA follows: TGTGCCAGCAGCTGGGCGGTCTCCTACAATGAGCAGTTCTTC. It is translated as CASSWAVSYNEQFF.

This clone was seen once. V gene TRBV28 combines with J gene TRBJ1-1; weak D call: TRBD1 (5 bases). CDR1 and CDR2 from the germline V gene are MDHEN and SYDVKM. The ends were cut back, 5 bases at V and 3 bases at J, with 16 bases in the middle. This CDR3 is 15 amino acids long. The CDR3 region has the DNA TGTGCCAGCAGTCTCCCGCAGGGAGTAGACACTGAAGCTTTCTTT. Its protein product is CASSLPQGVDTEAFF.

This chain uses TRBV30 with TRBJ2-2; D could derive from TRBD1 or TRBD2 (5 bases each). Germline V gene data show CDR1 as GTSNPN and CDR2 as SVGIG (reference sequence). Trimming removed 3 bases at V and 0 bases at J, with 11 bases between. CDR3 length: 15 amino acids. The CDR3 sequence: CAWSEGTANTGELFF. Here the CDR3 DNA reads TGTGCCTGGAGCGAGGGGACGGCGAACACCGGGGAGCTGTTTTTT.

The chain joins TRBV11-2 to TRBJ1-5; no definite D call. Looked up from germline, CDR1 is SGHAT and CDR2 is FQNNGV. V shed 2 bases and J shed 8 bases, with 10 bases lying between them. The CDR3 is 13 amino acids. In nucleotides, the CDR3 is TGTGCCAGCAGCTTATGGCGGGGTGAGCCCCAGCATTTT. Amino acids: CASSLWRGEPQHF. Complete variable domain (other parts from reference TRBV11-2 and TRBJ1-5): EAGVAQSPRYKIIEKRQSVAFWCNPISGHATLYWYQQILGQGPKLLIQFQNNGVVDDSQLPKDRFSAERLKGVDSTLKIQPAKLEDSAVYLCASSLWRGEPQHFGDGTRLSIL.

V and J are TRBV9 and TRBJ2-3, with TRBD1 matching over 7 bases. This CDR3 is 16 amino acids long. The J segment lost 2 bases and the V segment lost 2 bases, leaving 8 bases of the junction unmatched. Germline V lookup: CDR1 SGDLS, CDR2 YYNGEE. This CDR3 is CASSVGTVLFTDTQYF. The CDR3 region has the DNA TGTGCCAGCAGCGTGGGGACAGTCCTCTTCACAGATACGCAGTATTTT.

V and J are TRBV7-6 and TRBJ2-2; D possibly corresponds to TRBD1 (6 bases). CDR1 is SGHVS and CDR2 is FNYEAQ in the germline V gene. The CDR3 length is 18 residues. The V end lost 5 bases, the J end lost 5 bases, and 24 bases lay between the germline ends. CDR3 sequence reads: CASSQSLAGVMGTGELFF. The CDR3 coding sequence is TGTGCCAGCAGCCAATCCTTGGCAGGGGTTATGGGGACCGGGGAGCTGTTTTTT.